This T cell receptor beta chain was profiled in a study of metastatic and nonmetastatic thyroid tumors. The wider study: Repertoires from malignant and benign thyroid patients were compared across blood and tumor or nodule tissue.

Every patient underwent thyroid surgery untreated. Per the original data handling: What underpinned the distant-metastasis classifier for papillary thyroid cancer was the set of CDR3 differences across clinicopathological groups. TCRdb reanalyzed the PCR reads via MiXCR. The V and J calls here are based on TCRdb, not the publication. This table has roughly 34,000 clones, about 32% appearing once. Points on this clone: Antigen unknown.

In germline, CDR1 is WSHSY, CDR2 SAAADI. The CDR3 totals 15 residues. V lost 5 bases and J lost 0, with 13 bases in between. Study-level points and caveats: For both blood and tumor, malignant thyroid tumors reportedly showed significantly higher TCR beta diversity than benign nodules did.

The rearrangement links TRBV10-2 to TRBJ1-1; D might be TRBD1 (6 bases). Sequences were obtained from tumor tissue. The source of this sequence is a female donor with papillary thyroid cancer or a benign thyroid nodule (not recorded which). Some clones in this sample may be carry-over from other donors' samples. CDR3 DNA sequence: TGCGCCAGCAGTCGACCAGGGGCGTTGAACACTGAAGCTTTCTTT. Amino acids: CASSRPGALNTEAFF.